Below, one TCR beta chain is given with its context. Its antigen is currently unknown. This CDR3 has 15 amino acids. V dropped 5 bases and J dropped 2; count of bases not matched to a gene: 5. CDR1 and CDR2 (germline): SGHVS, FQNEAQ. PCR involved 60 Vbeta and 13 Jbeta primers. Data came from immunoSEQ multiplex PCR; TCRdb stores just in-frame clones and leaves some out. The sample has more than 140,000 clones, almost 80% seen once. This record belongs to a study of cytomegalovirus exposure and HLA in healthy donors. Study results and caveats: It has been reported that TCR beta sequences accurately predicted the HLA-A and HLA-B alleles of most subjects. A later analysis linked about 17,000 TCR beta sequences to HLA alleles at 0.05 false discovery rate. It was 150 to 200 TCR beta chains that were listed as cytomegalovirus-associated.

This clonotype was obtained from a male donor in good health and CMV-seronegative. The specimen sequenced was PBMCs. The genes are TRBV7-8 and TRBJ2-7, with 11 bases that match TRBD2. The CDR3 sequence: CASSHRLAGPYEQYF. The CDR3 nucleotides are TGTGCCAGCAGCCATAGACTAGCGGGACCCTACGAGCAGTACTTC.